Below, 20 T cell receptor beta chains from the same sample are listed, as sequenced in a study of blood T cell repertoires in COVID-19 (dated by TCRdb to 2020 to 2022). Receptor amplification or capture employed the immunoSEQ multiplex PCR assay. This is the immuneACCESS table as TCRdb keeps it, with only in-frame sequences that have V and J called. A part of the clones is gone; compared with another copy, unresolved V genes explain less than half, and the rest is unexplained. The sample includes approximately 360,000 clones, with approximately 87% observed a single time. 1.9% of the sample rests with the top ten. The source material was PBMCs or T cells enriched from blood (not recorded which). Receptor source: a man between 40 and 49 years old in a cohort exposed to, infected with or recovered from COVID-19 (not recorded which).

This chain joins TRBV18 and TRBJ2-1; TRBD2 matches 10 bases. Germline V gives CDR1 KGHSH, CDR2 LQKENI. The CDR3 is 17 amino acids. The J segment lost 8 bases and the V segment lost 2 bases, leaving 12 bases of the junction unmatched. CDR3 nucleotides: TGTGCCAGCTCACCAAGGGCTAGCGGGAGAAGAGGTGATGAGCAGTTCTTC. It codes for CASSPRASGRRGDEQFF. Supplemented by reference TRBV18 and TRBJ2-1, the full variable domain reads NAGVMQNPRHLVRRRGQEARLRCSPMKGHSHVYWYRQLPEEGLKFMVYLQKENIIDESGMPKERFSAEFPKEGPSILRIQQVVRGDSAAYFCASSPRASGRRGDEQFFGPGTRLTVL.

The V call is TRBV28, the J call TRBJ2-7; D is perhaps TRBD1 (9 bases). From germline, CDR1 is MDHEN and CDR2 SYDVKM. This CDR3 comprises 16 residues. V lost 4 bases, J lost 2 bases, and 18 bases lay in between. The CDR3 nucleotides are TGTGCCAGCAGTTCGGGGGGGGGACAGGGAACCTACGAGCAGTACTTC. Amino acids: CASSSGGGQGTYEQYF.

This chain uses TRBV11-2 with TRBJ1-1; weak D call: TRBD1 (6 bases). The CDR3 is made up of 15 amino acids. Between the trimmed V and J ends, which lost 4 bases and 2 bases, there was a span of 14 bases. Germline V lookup: CDR1 SGHAT, CDR2 FQNNGV. The CDR3 is CASSSLNRENTEAFF. Written as DNA, the CDR3 is TGTGCCAGCAGCTCTCTAAACAGGGAAAACACTGAAGCTTTCTTT.

The rearrangement joins TRBV18 to TRBJ2-1; 7 positions agree with TRBD2. This CDR3 comprises 15 residues. Per germline, CDR1 KGHSH and CDR2 LQKENI. With 0 bases clipped from V and 7 bases from J, the junction kept 6 bases outside the gene matches. CDR3 loop: CASSPPGLAENEQFF. In DNA, the CDR3 is TGTGCCAGCTCACCACCGGGGCTAGCGGAGAATGAGCAGTTCTTC.

This chain connects TRBV24-1 to TRBJ2-7, with TRBD1 as a possible D gene (6 bases). CDR3 length equals 17 residues. V shed 4 bases and J shed 2 bases, with 20 bases lying between them. The germline CDR1 and CDR2 sequences are KGHDR and SFDVKD. The CDR3 DNA reads as TGTGCCACCAGTGACGGATCCCTACAGGGACGGCCCTACGAGCAGTACTTC. This gives the protein CATSDGSLQGRPYEQYF.

The chain joins TRBV18 to TRBJ1-1; 9 nucleotides line up with TRBD1. Germline CDR1 and CDR2: KGHSH and LQKENI. With V trimmed by 2 bases and J by 5 bases, 6 bases remained unmatched. The CDR3 covers 15 residues. CDR3 protein: CASSPEDRGETEAFF. The CDR3 DNA reads as TGTGCCAGCTCACCAGAGGACAGGGGAGAGACTGAAGCTTTCTTT.

The V and J genes are TRBV30 and TRBJ1-5, with D perhaps TRBD1 (5 bases). Trimming removed 2 bases from V and 9 bases from J, with 11 bases in between. The CDR3 is 12 residues long. CDR1 and CDR2 (germline): GTSNPN, SVGIG (reference sequence). The CDR3 spells CAWSRGIWPQHF. The DNA of the CDR3 is TGTGCCTGGAGTCGGGGGATTTGGCCCCAGCATTTT.

The chain carries TRBV25-1 and TRBJ1-1, with D perhaps matching TRBD1 (6 bases). V lost 4 bases, J lost 0 bases, and 9 bases lay in between. CDR3 size: 14 residues. Germline lookup yields CDR1 MGHDK and CDR2 SYGVNS. The CDR3 reads CASSARDMNTEAFF. The CDR3 DNA sequence: TGTGCCAGCAGTGCCAGGGACATGAACACTGAAGCTTTCTTT.

The chain joins TRBV4-1 to TRBJ2-7, with D possibly matching TRBD2 (6 bases). The CDR3 is 15 amino acids. Trimming removed 3 bases from V and 3 bases from J, with 15 bases in between. Per the germline V gene, CDR1 is MGHRA and CDR2 is YSYEKL. The CDR3 DNA reads as TGCGCCAGCAGCCATAATGCGGGACCCAGCTACGAGCAGTACTTC. Translating it yields CASSHNAGPSYEQYF.

The chain is built from TRBV3-1 (or the pseudogene TRBV3-2) and TRBJ2-3; 11 bases are shared with TRBD2. Germline V gives CDR1 LGHDT, CDR2 YNNKEL (reference sequence). The V and J ends lost 2 bases and 2 bases, in that order; junction bases with no gene match: 3. The CDR3 is 16 residues long. The CDR3, as DNA: TGTGCCAGCAGCCAAATAGCGGGAGGGGCCACAGATACGCAGTATTTT. It codes for CASSQIAGGATDTQYF.

The gene calls are TRBV24-1 and TRBJ1-1; D possibly corresponds to TRBD1 (5 bases). The CDR3 is made up of 17 amino acids. Germline lookup yields CDR1 KGHDR and CDR2 SFDVKD. Trimming stripped 4 bases from V and 1 base from J, with 18 bases between. The CDR3 spells CATSDALGQGWNTEAFF. Here the CDR3 DNA reads TGTGCCACCAGTGACGCTCTCGGGCAGGGATGGAACACTGAAGCTTTCTTT.

This chain uses TRBV28 with TRBJ2-7; 8 bases agree with TRBD2. The ends lost 3 bases at V and 4 bases at J; junction bases unmatched: 11. The germline CDR1 and CDR2 sequences are MDHEN and SYDVKM. CDR3 length: 16 residues. Here the CDR3 DNA reads TGTGCCAGCAGTTTGGGGTCAAGCGGGAGTGATTACGAGCAGTACTTC. Protein product: CASSLGSSGSDYEQYF.

The V and J genes are TRBV7-9 and TRBJ1-2; 9 bases agree with TRBD1. V dropped 5 bases and J dropped 2; count of bases not matched to a gene: 6. CDR1 and CDR2 from the germline V gene are SEHNR and FQNEAQ (reference sequence). This CDR3 contains 15 residues. This CDR3 is CASSLMTGGNYGYTF. CDR3 DNA sequence: TGTGCCAGCAGCCTCATGACAGGGGGGAACTATGGCTACACCTTC.

The chain carries TRBV2 and TRBJ2-4, with TRBD2 as a possible D gene (6 bases). CDR1 and CDR2 from the germline V gene are SNHLY and FYNNEI. The CDR3 extends over 17 amino acids. Trimming pared 6 bases from V and 7 bases from J, leaving 25 bases between. The CDR3 region is CASRARLVGSTWNIQYF. CDR3 DNA sequence: TGTGCCAGCAGGGCTAGACTAGTAGGCAGTACGTGGAACATTCAGTACTTC.

The V gene is TRBV7-6, the J gene TRBJ2-1, with a tentative D call TRBD1 (5 bases). In germline, CDR1 is SGHVS, CDR2 FNYEAQ. The CDR3 loop spans 17 amino acids. Trimming took 2 bases from V and 6 from J, leaving 20 bases between them. The CDR3 region is CASSLLFPAGSGNEQFF. CDR3 in DNA: TGTGCCAGCAGCTTATTATTCCCGGCAGGGTCTGGCAATGAGCAGTTCTTC.

In its sample, this clone was seen a few times. The chain combines TRBV7-3 with TRBJ2-2, with 8 bases fitting TRBD2. The junction had 5 bases not matched to a gene; V was cut back by 5 bases and J by 0 bases. There are 16 residues in the CDR3. CDR1 is SGHTA, CDR2 FQGTGA, per germline. The CDR3 DNA is TGTGCCAGCAGCCTCAGACTAGCGACGAACACCGGGGAGCTGTTTTTT. Residues: CASSLRLATNTGELFF.

The genes are TRBV6-5 and TRBJ1-5, with a tentative D call TRBD1 (5 bases). Deletions cut 2 bases from V and 4 bases from J, with 15 bases between. This CDR3 contains 16 residues. Per germline, CDR1 MNHEY and CDR2 SVGAGI. The DNA for the CDR3 is TGTGCCAGCAGTTACGCATACCAGGGTCGGAATCAGCCCCAGCATTTT. Amino acids: CASSYAYQGRNQPQHF.

This chain uses TRBV5-6 with TRBJ2-1; D is perhaps TRBD2 (8 bases). This CDR3 region has 19 residues. Germline V CDR1 and CDR2: SGHDT, YYEEEE. V gave up 1 base and J gave up 6 bases, with 26 bases separating them. As DNA, the CDR3 is TGTGCCAGCAGCTTGAACAGGGGCTCGAGCGGGAGCTTTCCCAATGAGCAGTTCTTC. It encodes CASSLNRGSSGSFPNEQFF.

J is TRBJ2-7 and V is TRBV2; the match to TRBD2 covers 13 bases. Germline-derived CDR1 and CDR2 are SNHLY and FYNNEI. This CDR3 has 13 residues. V dropped 8 bases and J dropped 7; count of bases not matched to a gene: 5. CDR3 amino acids: CASRLAGGGEQYF. The CDR3 region has the DNA TGTGCCAGCCGACTAGCGGGAGGTGGTGAGCAGTACTTC.

The CDR3 nucleotides read TGTGCCAGCTCCAAAGTAGGGGACTATGGCTACACCTTC. It encodes CASSKVGDYGYTF. V and J are TRBV27 and TRBJ1-2, with D perhaps matching TRBD1 (5 bases). CDR1 and CDR2 from the germline V gene are MNHEY and SMNVEV (reference sequence). The CDR3 loop spans 13 amino acids. Trimming took 8 bases from V and 3 from J, leaving 13 bases between them.